This TCR beta chain was profiled in a study of tissue T cells after allogeneic stem cell transplantation. Sequencing used immunoSEQ multiplex PCR; TCRdb keeps in-frame clones, though not all of them. Seen here are approximately 6,100 clones, 42% observed once, and the top ten hold more than 2%. A remark on this clone: Germline and genes: mouse. The CDR3 end falls 1 residue outside the read, so it is completed with the germline J gene.

This CDR3 is 16 amino acids long. With V trimmed by 2 bases and J by 1 base, 7 bases remained unmatched. Germline V gene lookup returns CDR1 SGHLS and CDR2 HYDKME. Noted time point: mouse harvest day 7 after allogeneic transplant. Each mouse received 10^7 T-cell-depleted marrow cells plus 10^6 splenic CD5+ T cells by tail vein. The V call is TRBV12-2, the J call TRBJ2-4; 8 positions agree with TRBD2. The sequence derives from a female BALB/c mouse given C57BL/6 T cells with graft-versus-host disease after an allogeneic hematopoietic cell transplant. Source material: skin. CDR3 in amino acids: CASSPGGAIGQNTLYF. The CDR3 DNA, read in part, is TGTGCCAGCTCTCCCGGGGGGGCGATCGGTCAAAACACCTTGTAC.